These 7 T cell receptor beta chains were all obtained from the same sample, sequenced in a study of beta chain features in type 1 diabetes. All of the isolated RNA was reverse transcribed, so expressed TCRB transcripts were sequenced. This table comes from immunoSEQ multiplex PCR, and its TCRdb copy is limited to in-frame clones, with some not included. Among about 140,000 clones, 8% to 13% were seen once, and the ten largest hold about 1.3%. The sequenced sample consisted of naive CD4+ T cells from blood. Receptors originate from a man aged 18 to 30 in good health.

This clone has just a few counts. This chain uses TRBV4-3 with TRBJ2-6; D remains ambiguous. Germline loops: CDR1 LGHNA, CDR2 YSLEER. Deletions cut 1 base from V and 0 bases from J, with 4 bases between. This CDR3 contains 15 residues. CDR3 amino acids: CASSQVFSGANVLTF. DNA of the CDR3: TGCGCCAGCAGCCAAGTCTTCTCTGGGGCCAACGTCCTGACTTTC.

This clone was observed a handful of times. The chain combines TRBV7-2 with TRBJ1-2, with 7 bases aligning to TRBD1. The CDR3 runs 15 residues. Per germline, CDR1 SGHTA and CDR2 FQGNSA. J was trimmed by 6 bases and V by 1 base; bases with no gene match: 8. The DNA for the CDR3 is TGTGCCAGCAGCTTAGAGCCGACAGGGAGCAATGGCTACACCTTC. Amino acids: CASSLEPTGSNGYTF.

This clone was seen at least ten times. This chain links TRBV14 with TRBJ2-1, with 7 bases that match TRBD1. Per germline, CDR1 SGHDN and CDR2 FVKESK. Germline trimming cut 1 base from V and 6 bases from J; bases unmatched to any gene: 9. The CDR3 runs 16 residues. The CDR3 reads CASSQVGTESVNEQFF. The CDR3 DNA follows: TGTGCCAGCAGCCAAGTCGGGACAGAGTCAGTCAATGAGCAGTTCTTC.

This clone was counted many times. The gene calls are TRBV9 and TRBJ2-5; 8 nucleotides match TRBD2. Per the germline V gene, CDR1 is SGDLS and CDR2 is YYNGEE. The CDR3 sequence is 14 residues long. V was clipped by 3 bases and J by 4 bases; unmatched bases: 5. In DNA form, the CDR3 reads TGTGCCAGCAGCGGACTAGCGTTAGGAGAGACCCAGTACTTC. It translates to CASSGLALGETQYF.

A word on this clone: Distinct nucleotide sequences in the sample also encode this CDR3. The chain recombines TRBV2 with TRBJ2-3; D gene uncertain. CDR3 length: 12 residues. Germline V lookup: CDR1 SNHLY, CDR2 FYNNEI. The V gene lost 4 bases and the J gene lost 0 bases, with 2 bases spanning the gap. The CDR3 protein is CASSASTDTQYF. The CDR3 DNA sequence: TGTGCCAGCAGTGCGAGCACAGATACGCAGTATTTT.

This clone showed up just a few times. V gene TRBV28 combines with J gene TRBJ2-1, with D maybe TRBD2 (5 bases). Germline V gives CDR1 MDHEN, CDR2 SYDVKM. V dropped 10 bases and J dropped 4 bases, with 14 bases sitting between them. The length of the CDR3 is 13 residues. In DNA form, the CDR3 reads TGTGCCACCCAGTCCGGCGGGTACAATGAGCAGTTCTTC. It is translated as CATQSGGYNEQFF.

This clone appeared a few times. The gene calls are TRBV5-6 and TRBJ2-5; 9 nucleotides match TRBD1. The CDR3 contains 17 residues. V was pared by 0 bases and J by 5 bases, with 11 bases of the junction left unmatched. CDR1 is SGHDT, CDR2 YYEEEE, per germline. CDR3 nucleotides: TGTGCCAGCAGCTTGGAAGGGACAGGGAGGCTTTCGGAGACCCAGTACTTC. Its translation is CASSLEGTGRLSETQYF. Using reference TRBV5-6 and TRBJ2-5 for the parts outside the CDR3, the full variable domain is DAGVTQSPTHLIKTRGQQVTLRCSPKSGHDTVSWYQQALGQGPQFIFQYYEEEERQRGNFPDRFSGHQFPNYSSELNVNALLLGDSALYLCASSLEGTGRLSETQYFGPGTRLLVL.